The next 27 T cell receptor beta chains were all read from a single sample in a study of cytomegalovirus exposure and HLA in healthy donors. The primer mix had 60 Vbeta and 13 Jbeta primers. The table came from immunoSEQ multiplex PCR; TCRdb's copy has only in-frame clones and leaves some out. The sample includes fewer than 250,000 clones, about 85% of them seen just once. Sequences were obtained from PBMCs. All receptors derive from a woman aged 45-59 years in good health and CMV-seropositive.

This chain uses TRBV27 with TRBJ1-2, with D perhaps matching TRBD1 (6 bases). The CDR3 spans 14 residues. V lost 5 bases and J lost 4, with 14 bases in between. CDR1 and CDR2 from the germline V gene are MNHEY and SMNVEV (reference sequence). CDR3: CASSSQGQTYGYTF. CDR3 bases: TGTGCCAGCAGTAGCCAGGGGCAGACCTATGGCTACACCTTC.

J is TRBJ2-7 and V is TRBV7-9; 10 bases match TRBD1. Germline lookup yields CDR1 SEHNR and CDR2 FQNEAQ (reference sequence). The ends lost 1 base at V and 7 bases at J; junction bases unmatched: 4. The CDR3 loop spans 14 amino acids. CDR3 loop: CASSLGTGGGEQYF. The CDR3 DNA reads as TGTGCCAGCAGCTTAGGGACAGGGGGTGGAGAGCAGTACTTC.

The chain carries TRBV12-2 and TRBJ2-3; the tabulated D call, TRBD2, remains unverified against the DNA. TRBV12-2 is deemed a pseudogene. This CDR3 comprises 24 residues. Written as DNA, the CDR3 is TGTGCAAGTCGCCTTTACCAGGAGGCCCCCGCTGGGGCTAGCGGGGGACTGCCCGGAGATACGCAGTATTTT. This encodes CASRLYQEAPAGASGGLPGDTQYF.

The V gene is TRBV7-9, the J gene TRBJ1-2; tentative D call: TRBD1 (5 bases). The CDR3 consists of 17 residues. CDR1 is SEHNR, CDR2 FQNEAQ, per germline (reference sequence). Trimming stripped 5 bases from V and 0 bases from J, with 19 bases between. For the CDR3, the DNA is TGTGCCAGCAGCCCCGGGGCTGGAGGGGTCTCTAACTATGGCTACACCTTC. This codes for CASSPGAGGVSNYGYTF.

V and J are TRBV7-2 and TRBJ1-2; TRBD1 might be the D (5 bases). The CDR3 totals 15 residues. V lost 7 bases, J lost 5 bases, and 20 bases lay in between. The germline V gene encodes CDR1 SGHTA and CDR2 FQGNSA. The CDR3: CASTWVQGLGYGYTF. CDR3 in DNA: TGTGCCAGCACCTGGGTCCAGGGCTTAGGGTATGGCTACACCTTC.

This chain joins TRBV7-9 and TRBJ2-7; D perhaps matches TRBD2 (5 bases). This CDR3 spans 13 amino acids. The germline V gene encodes CDR1 SEHNR and CDR2 FQNEAQ (reference sequence). Trimming took 2 bases from V and 3 from J, leaving 8 bases between them. CDR3 sequence (DNA): TGTGCCAGCAGCTTACAGGCGGGCTACGAGCAGTACTTC. Translation gives CASSLQAGYEQYF.

The V and J genes are TRBV11-2 and TRBJ2-5; maybe TRBD1 (7 bases). The CDR3 runs to 14 residues. V lost 2 bases to trimming and J lost 5 bases, with 12 bases between them. Germline CDR1 reads SGHAT; CDR2 reads FQNNGV. This chain's CDR3 is CASSLSAGGETQYF. CDR3 DNA: TGTGCCAGCAGCTTATCCGCAGGGGGGGAGACCCAGTACTTC.

J is TRBJ2-7 and V is TRBV5-6; D not certain. This CDR3 has 13 residues. Trimming shortened V by 0 bases and J by 3 bases, and 7 bases separated the two germline ends. Germline CDR1 SGHDT, CDR2 YYEEEE. The CDR3 DNA is TGTGCCAGCAGCTTGGGACATTTCTACGAGCAGTACTTC. This translates into CASSLGHFYEQYF.

The V call is TRBV27, the J call TRBJ2-4, with 10 positions matching TRBD2. The CDR3 loop spans 17 amino acids. V shed 4 bases, J shed 2 bases, and the junction held 8 bases outside the gene matches. Germline V CDR1 and CDR2: MNHEY, SMNVEV (reference sequence). The CDR3 is CASSSLAAGGSKNIQYF. The CDR3 nucleotides read TGTGCCAGCAGTTCCCTCGCAGCGGGGGGGTCCAAAAACATTCAGTACTTC.

The sample holds one count of this clone. The gene calls are TRBV5-1 and TRBJ2-5; D is perhaps TRBD1 (6 bases). Germline V gene data show CDR1 as SGHRS and CDR2 as YFSETQ. The CDR3 consists of 14 residues. V lost 3 bases and J lost 5, with 14 bases in between. CDR3 in amino acids: CASSSSDRGETQYF. For the CDR3, the DNA is TGCGCCAGCAGCTCAAGCGATAGGGGGGAGACCCAGTACTTC.

The chain uses TRBV9 and TRBJ2-1; D might be TRBD1 (6 bases). The CDR3 has 15 amino acids. In germline, CDR1 is SGDLS, CDR2 YYNGEE. The germline V and J ends were trimmed by 0 bases and 8 bases, with 15 bases remaining between them. CDR3 in DNA: TGTGCCAGCAGCGTAGGTCCAGGGGACGCATATGAGCAGTTCTTC. This sequence encodes CASSVGPGDAYEQFF.

V is TRBV2 and J is TRBJ2-5; D might be TRBD2 (5 bases). Trimming removed 2 bases at V and 5 bases at J, with 15 bases between. Germline lookup yields CDR1 SNHLY and CDR2 FYNNEI. This CDR3 contains 15 residues. CDR3 sequence: CASSERTGRMETQYF. The DNA of the CDR3 is TGTGCCAGCAGTGAAAGGACTGGTAGGATGGAGACCCAGTACTTC.

This chain joins TRBV11-2 and TRBJ2-5; a possible D gene is TRBD2 (5 bases). The CDR3 contains 16 residues. Germline CDR1 is SGHAT and CDR2 is FQNNGV. V lost 3 bases and J 2 bases, leaving 16 bases between the germline ends. CDR3 DNA: TGTGCCAGCAGCTTCAAATTCAGTAGGAGGCAAGAGACCCAGTACTTC. It translates to CASSFKFSRRQETQYF.

The rearrangement joins TRBV4-1 to TRBJ2-1, with 8 bases fitting TRBD2. The germline V gene has CDR1 MGHRA and CDR2 YSYEKL. The J segment lost 0 bases and the V segment lost 0 bases, leaving 1 base of the junction unmatched. This CDR3 contains 16 residues. The CDR3 reads CASSQDGGGSYNEQFF. CDR3 sequence (DNA): TGCGCCAGCAGCCAAGACGGGGGGGGCTCCTACAATGAGCAGTTCTTC.

V usage is TRBV7-9 and J usage is TRBJ1-1; D is undetermined. Germline V gene lookup returns CDR1 SEHNR and CDR2 FQNEAQ (reference sequence). The CDR3 is 16 amino acids. Trimming removed 1 base at V and 6 bases at J, with 18 bases between. The CDR3 region has the DNA TGTGCCAGCAGCTTAGTAGGTCGGGGAGTGGGGTCTGAAGCTTTCTTT. As protein: CASSLVGRGVGSEAFF. The full variable domain, in which reference TRBV7-9 and TRBJ1-1 provide the parts outside the CDR3, is DTGVSQNPRHKITKRGQNVTFRCDPISEHNRLYWYRQTLGQGPEFLTYFQNEAQLEKSRLLSDRFSAERPKGSFSTLEIQRTEQGDSAMYLCASSLVGRGVGSEAFFGQGTRLTVV.

This clone showed up just a few times. The CDR3 loop is CASSLGGLGEKLFF. CDR3 nucleotides: TGTGCCAGCAGCTTGGGGGGGCTGGGTGAAAAACTGTTTTTT. This rearrangement joins TRBV7-7 to TRBJ1-4; a possible D gene is TRBD1 (6 bases). The germline gives CDR1 SSHAT, CDR2 FNYEAQ (reference sequence). The V end was cut by 3 bases, the J end by 7 bases, with 12 bases between. This CDR3 has 14 amino acids.

The rearrangement uses TRBV19 and TRBJ1-2; no reliable D call. Trimming cost V 3 bases and J 8 bases, with 7 bases left between them. The germline gives CDR1 LNHDA, CDR2 SQIVND (reference sequence). The CDR3 covers 11 residues. DNA for the CDR3: TGTGCCAGTAGTATGTCTAAAGGCTACACCTTC. Translated: CASSMSKGYTF.

This clone was seen only once. V is TRBV28 and J is TRBJ1-4; weak D call: TRBD1 (5 bases). Germline V gene data show CDR1 as MDHEN and CDR2 as SYDVKM. This CDR3 is 14 amino acids long. The germline V and J ends were trimmed by 3 bases and 8 bases, with 13 bases remaining between them. The CDR3 bases are TGTGCCAGCAGTTTGGGAGGGGAGGTGGAAAAACTGTTTTTT. Its translation is CASSLGGEVEKLFF.

A few counts support this clone. The chain's CDR3 is CASSSTENYGYTF. CDR3 nucleotides: TGTGCCAGCAGTTCGACAGAAAACTATGGCTACACCTTC. The rearrangement joins TRBV27 to TRBJ1-2, with a weak D call TRBD1 (5 bases). The germline V gene encodes CDR1 MNHEY and CDR2 SMNVEV (reference sequence). V was shortened by 4 bases and J by 2 bases, with 8 bases between the two germline ends. This CDR3 has 13 amino acids.

The V gene is TRBV7-6, the J gene TRBJ1-1; TRBD1 is a possible D gene (5 bases). This CDR3 has 13 amino acids. CDR1 is SGHVS, CDR2 FNYEAQ, per germline. The ends were cut back, 3 bases at V and 5 bases at J, with 10 bases in the middle. The CDR3, as DNA: TGTGCCAGCAGCTTGGGCAGGGCAACTGAAGCTTTCTTT. Translation: CASSLGRATEAFF.

The chain joins TRBV4-1 to TRBJ2-5, with 9 bases matching TRBD1. With 1 base clipped from V and 5 bases from J, the junction kept 14 bases outside the gene matches. The CDR3 has 18 amino acids. CDR1 and CDR2 from the germline V gene are MGHRA and YSYEKL. Written as DNA, the CDR3 is TGCGCCAGCAGCCAAGGTTTCGGGACAGGGTATGTTATTGAGACCCAGTACTTC. It specifies CASSQGFGTGYVIETQYF.

The chain is built from TRBV2 and TRBJ2-3, with a tentative D call TRBD1 (7 bases). With 1 base removed from V and 7 bases from J, the gap between germline ends came to 15 bases. The CDR3 extends over 15 amino acids. Per the germline V gene, CDR1 is SNHLY and CDR2 is FYNNEI. For the CDR3, the DNA is TGTGCCAGCAGTGAAGTTCGCAGGGGGAGGTATACGCAGTATTTT. It yields the protein CASSEVRRGRYTQYF.

V and J are TRBV6-5 and TRBJ2-3; D ambiguous. Trimming pared 1 base from V and 2 bases from J, leaving 13 bases between. CDR1 is MNHEY and CDR2 is SVGAGI in the germline V gene. The CDR3 is made up of 16 amino acids. CDR3 DNA: TGTGCCAGCAGTTACTATGGGCAGTCCCTCACAGATACGCAGTATTTT. Translation gives CASSYYGQSLTDTQYF.

For the CDR3, the DNA is TGTGCCAGCAGCTTAGTTGTCCGTAGCACAGATACGCAGTATTTT. As protein: CASSLVVRSTDTQYF. The genes are TRBV7-2 and TRBJ2-3; D remains unclear. The CDR3 is 15 amino acids. The ends were cut back, 1 base at V and 0 bases at J, with 8 bases in the middle. Germline-derived CDR1 and CDR2 are SGHTA and FQGNSA.

This clone showed up just once. The V gene is TRBV19, the J gene TRBJ1-2; 8 bases map to TRBD1. CDR1 LNHDA and CDR2 SQIVND come from the germline V gene (reference sequence). The CDR3 totals 15 residues. The junction had 11 bases not matched to a gene; V was cut back by 5 bases and J by 6 bases. The CDR3 DNA reads TGTGCCAGTAGTCCAGCCCAGACAGGGGTGAATGGCTACACCTTC. Residues: CASSPAQTGVNGYTF.

The gene calls are TRBV4-1 and TRBJ1-1, with D maybe TRBD1 (5 bases). There are 15 residues in the CDR3. V dropped 4 bases and J dropped 2 bases, with 14 bases sitting between them. Germline V gene data show CDR1 as MGHRA and CDR2 as YSYEKL. The CDR3 DNA sequence: TGCGCCAGCAGCCGAGAAACAGGTTCTAACACTGAAGCTTTCTTT. Its protein is CASSRETGSNTEAFF.

The chain recombines TRBV7-3 with TRBJ2-1; 9 bases agree with TRBD2. The CDR3 is 14 residues long. V shed 6 bases, J shed 5 bases, and the junction held 5 bases outside the gene matches. CDR1 is SGHTA and CDR2 is FQGTGA in the germline V gene. CDR3 coding DNA: TGTGCCAGCAGTCGGACTAGCGCGAACAATGAGCAGTTCTTC. Amino acid sequence: CASSRTSANNEQFF.